This T cell receptor beta chain was recovered during a study of radiation and T cells in renal cell carcinoma. TCRdb's table, derived via immunoSEQ multiplex PCR, lists solely in-frame clones and lacks some. The repertoire includes about 170,000 clones, about 85% of them detected once, and 11% sits in the top ten. The CDR3 runs to 11 residues. Trimming took off 6 bases at V and 12 bases at J, with 14 bases between the two ends. Germline values: CDR1 MNHEY, CDR2 SVGAGI. Worth noting for this clone: The antigen is undetermined.

Time point defined: blood 4 weeks post-SBRT, at nephrectomy. Treatment given: 15 Gy SBRT to primary tumor, nephrectomy 4 weeks later. Nephrectomy followed 15 Gy stereotactic body radiation by 4 weeks. This renal cell carcinoma was of the clear cell type. Regarding the study as a whole: No pretreatment tumor biopsies were available for baseline clonotypes. From baseline, blood top tumor clonotypes peaked at 2 weeks post-radiation.

This material consisted of blood, taken from a patient whose treatment included radiotherapy and nephrectomy. The receptor was derived from a woman in her fifties or sixties with renal cell carcinoma. This chain links TRBV6-5 with TRBJ1-1, with no clear D. The CDR3 region is CASSTGLLSFF. The CDR3 DNA sequence: TGTGCCAGCAGCACTGGGCTGTTGTCTTTCTTT.